The TCR beta chain under discussion was sequenced for a study of identical twins. Whole-study findings and limits: There were fewer insertions in abundant cord blood beta clonotypes, but memory repertoires showed no such pattern.

Remarks on this clonotype: What it binds is not known.

Each CDR3 protein is one row after TCRdb ran MiXCR on the 5' RACE reads. The data hold 240,000 or so distinct CDR3 sequences, with 10% to 13% observed a single time. With V trimmed by 5 bases and J by 8 bases, 9 bases remained unmatched. The CDR3 covers 12 residues. CDR1 and CDR2 from the germline V gene are SQVTM and ANQGSEA. The V and J genes are TRBV29-1 and TRBJ2-7; 7 positions agree with TRBD2. The TCR originated in a man aged 45-65 years in good health. Source material: memory T cells sorted from blood. The CDR3 protein is CSVQRRGIQQYF. The CDR3 DNA sequence: TGCAGCGTTCAGAGGCGGGGGATCCAGCAGTACTTC.